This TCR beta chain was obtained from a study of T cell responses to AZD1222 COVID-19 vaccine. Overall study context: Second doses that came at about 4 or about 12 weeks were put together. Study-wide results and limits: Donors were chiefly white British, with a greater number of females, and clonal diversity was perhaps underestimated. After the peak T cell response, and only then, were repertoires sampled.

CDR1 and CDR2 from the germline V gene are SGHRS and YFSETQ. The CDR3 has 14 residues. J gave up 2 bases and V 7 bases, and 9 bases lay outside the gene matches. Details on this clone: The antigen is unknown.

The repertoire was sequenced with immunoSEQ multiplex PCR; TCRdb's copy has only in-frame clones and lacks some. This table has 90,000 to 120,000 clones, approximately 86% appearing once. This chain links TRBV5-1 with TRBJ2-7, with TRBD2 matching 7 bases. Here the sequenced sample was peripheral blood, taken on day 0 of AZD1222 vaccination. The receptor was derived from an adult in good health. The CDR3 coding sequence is TGCGCCAGCCGACTACGCGGGGGAACCTACGAGCAGTACTTC. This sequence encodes CASRLRGGTYEQYF.